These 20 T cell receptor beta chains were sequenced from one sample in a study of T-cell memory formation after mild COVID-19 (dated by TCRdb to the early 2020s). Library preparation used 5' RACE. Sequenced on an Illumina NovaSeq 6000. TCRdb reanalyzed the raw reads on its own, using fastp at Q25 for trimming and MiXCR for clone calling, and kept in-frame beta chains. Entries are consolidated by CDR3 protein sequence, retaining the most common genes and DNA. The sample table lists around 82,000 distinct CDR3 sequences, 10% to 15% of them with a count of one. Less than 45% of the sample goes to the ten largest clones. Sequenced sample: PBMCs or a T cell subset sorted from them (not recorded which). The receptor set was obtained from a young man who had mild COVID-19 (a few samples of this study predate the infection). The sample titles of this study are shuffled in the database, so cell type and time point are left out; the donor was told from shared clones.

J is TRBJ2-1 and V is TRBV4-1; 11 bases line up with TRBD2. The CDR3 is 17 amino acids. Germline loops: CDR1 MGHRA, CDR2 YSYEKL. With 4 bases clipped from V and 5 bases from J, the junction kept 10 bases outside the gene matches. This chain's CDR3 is CASSRGTSGIRNNEQFF. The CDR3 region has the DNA TGCGCCAGCAGCCGAGGGACTAGCGGCATAAGAAACAATGAGCAGTTCTTC.

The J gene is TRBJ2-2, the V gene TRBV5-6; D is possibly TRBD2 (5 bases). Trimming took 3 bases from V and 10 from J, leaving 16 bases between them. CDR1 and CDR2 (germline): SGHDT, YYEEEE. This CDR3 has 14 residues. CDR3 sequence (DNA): TGTGCCAGCAGCTCGGCTACTAGGGCCGTGGAGCTGTTTTTT. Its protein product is CASSSATRAVELFF.

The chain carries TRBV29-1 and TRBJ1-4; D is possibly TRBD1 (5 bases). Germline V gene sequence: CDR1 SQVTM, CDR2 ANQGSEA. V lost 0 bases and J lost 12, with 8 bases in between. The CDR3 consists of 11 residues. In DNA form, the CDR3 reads TGCAGCGTTGAAGATAACAGGCAACTGTTTTTT. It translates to CSVEDNRQLFF.

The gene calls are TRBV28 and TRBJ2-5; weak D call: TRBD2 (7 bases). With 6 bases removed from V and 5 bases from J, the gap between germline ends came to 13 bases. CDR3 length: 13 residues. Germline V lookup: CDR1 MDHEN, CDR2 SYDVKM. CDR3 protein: CASRPQGGETQYF. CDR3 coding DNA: TGTGCCAGCAGACCACAGGGAGGGGAGACCCAGTACTTC.

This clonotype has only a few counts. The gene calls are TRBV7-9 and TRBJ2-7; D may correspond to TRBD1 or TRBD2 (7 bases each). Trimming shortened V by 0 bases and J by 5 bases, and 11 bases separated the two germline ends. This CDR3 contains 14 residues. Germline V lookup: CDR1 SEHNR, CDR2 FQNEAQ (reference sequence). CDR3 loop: CASSLAGGGNEQYF. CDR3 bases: TGTGCCAGCAGCTTAGCGGGAGGGGGCAACGAGCAGTACTTC.

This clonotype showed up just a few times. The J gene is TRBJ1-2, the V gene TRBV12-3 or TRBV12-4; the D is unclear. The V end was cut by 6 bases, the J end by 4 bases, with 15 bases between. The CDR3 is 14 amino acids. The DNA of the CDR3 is TGTGCCAGCAGCTACGGACCCCGGGCCTATGGCTACACCTTC. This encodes CASSYGPRAYGYTF.

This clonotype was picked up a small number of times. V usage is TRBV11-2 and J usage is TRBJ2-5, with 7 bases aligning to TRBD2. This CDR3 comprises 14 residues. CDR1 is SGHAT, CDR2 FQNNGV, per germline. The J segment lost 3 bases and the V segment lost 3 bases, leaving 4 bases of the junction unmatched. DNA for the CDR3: TGTGCCAGCAGCTTGGGGGGGGGTGAAGAGACCCAGTACTTC. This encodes CASSLGGGEETQYF.

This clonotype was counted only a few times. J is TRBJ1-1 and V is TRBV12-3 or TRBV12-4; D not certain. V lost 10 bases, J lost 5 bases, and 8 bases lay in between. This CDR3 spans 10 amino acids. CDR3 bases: TGTGCCACCAGCGGTACTGAAGCTTTCTTT. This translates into CATSGTEAFF.

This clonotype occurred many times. DNA of the CDR3: TGTGCCAGCAGCTTAGCCGATCAAGAGACCCAGTACTTC. Amino acids: CASSLADQETQYF. V gene TRBV11-3 combines with J gene TRBJ2-5; no clear D gene. V lost 1 base to trimming and J lost 2 bases, with 5 bases between them. Looked up from germline, CDR1 is SGHNT and CDR2 is YENEEA. CDR3 size: 13 residues. The full variable domain, with the rest looked up from reference TRBV11-3 and TRBJ2-5, is EAGVVQSPRYKIIEKKQPVAFWCNPISGHNTLYWYLQNLGQGPELLIRYENEEAVDDSQLPKDRFSAERLKGVDSTLKIQPAELGDSAVYLCASSLADQETQYFGPGTRLLVL.

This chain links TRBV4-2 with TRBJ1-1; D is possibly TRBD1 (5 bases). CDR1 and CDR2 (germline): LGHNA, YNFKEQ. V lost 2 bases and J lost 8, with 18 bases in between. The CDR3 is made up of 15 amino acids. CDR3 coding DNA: TGTGCCAGCAGCCAACGTCGGGGCCAACTCCAGGAAGCTTTCTTT. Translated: CASSQRRGQLQEAFF.

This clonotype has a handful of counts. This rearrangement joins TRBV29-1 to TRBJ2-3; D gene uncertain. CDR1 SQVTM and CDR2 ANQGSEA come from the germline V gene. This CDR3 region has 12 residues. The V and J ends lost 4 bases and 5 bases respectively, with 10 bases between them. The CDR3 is CSVVHSLDTQYF. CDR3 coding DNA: TGCAGCGTTGTACACAGTTTAGATACGCAGTATTTT.

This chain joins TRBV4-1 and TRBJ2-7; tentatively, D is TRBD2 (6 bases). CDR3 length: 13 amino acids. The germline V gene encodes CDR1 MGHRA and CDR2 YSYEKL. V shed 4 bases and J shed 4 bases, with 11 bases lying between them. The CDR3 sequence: CASSPQAGYEQYV. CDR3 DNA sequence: TGCGCCAGCAGCCCCCAGGCGGGGTACGAGCAGTACGTC.

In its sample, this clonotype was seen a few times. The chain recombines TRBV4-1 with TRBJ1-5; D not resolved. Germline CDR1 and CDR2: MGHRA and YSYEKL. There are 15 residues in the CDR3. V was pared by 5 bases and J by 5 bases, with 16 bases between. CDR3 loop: CASSDPARIDQPQHF. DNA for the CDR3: TGCGCCAGCAGCGATCCAGCCAGGATTGATCAGCCCCAGCATTTT.

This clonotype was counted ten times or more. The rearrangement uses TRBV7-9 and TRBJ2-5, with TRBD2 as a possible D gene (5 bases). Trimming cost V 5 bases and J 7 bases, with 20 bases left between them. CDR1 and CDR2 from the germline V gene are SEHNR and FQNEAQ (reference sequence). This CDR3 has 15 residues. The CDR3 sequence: CASSGNGGLAGTQYF. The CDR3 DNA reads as TGTGCCAGCAGCGGAAACGGAGGCTTAGCTGGGACCCAGTACTTC.

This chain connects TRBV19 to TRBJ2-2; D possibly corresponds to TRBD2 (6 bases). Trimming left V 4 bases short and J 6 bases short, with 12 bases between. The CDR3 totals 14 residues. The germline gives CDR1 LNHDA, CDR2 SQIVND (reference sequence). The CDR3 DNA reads TGTGCCAGTAGTACGGGACTCTTCTCCGGGGAGCTGTTTTTT. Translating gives CASSTGLFSGELFF. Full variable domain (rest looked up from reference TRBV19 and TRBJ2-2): DGGITQSPKYLFRKEGQNVTLSCEQNLNHDAMYWYRQDPGQGLRLIYYSQIVNDFQKGDIAEGYSVSREKKESFPLTVTSAQKNPTAFYLCASSTGLFSGELFFGEGSRLTVL.

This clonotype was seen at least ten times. The chain's CDR3 is CASSQQGLAGGRFF. CDR3 sequence (DNA): TGCGCCAGCAGCCAACAGGGACTAGCGGGGGGCAGGTTCTTC. V gene TRBV4-1 combines with J gene TRBJ2-1, with TRBD2 matching 15 bases. Losses at the gene ends were 2 bases for V and 15 bases for J; bases not matched to a gene: 5. This CDR3 contains 14 residues. Per germline, CDR1 MGHRA and CDR2 YSYEKL.

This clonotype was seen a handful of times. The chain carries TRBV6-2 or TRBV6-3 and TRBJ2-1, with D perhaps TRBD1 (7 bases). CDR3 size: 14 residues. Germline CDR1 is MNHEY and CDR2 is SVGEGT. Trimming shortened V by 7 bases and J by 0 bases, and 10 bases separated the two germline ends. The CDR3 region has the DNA TGTGCCAGCACCCAGGGGGGCTCCTACAATGAGCAGTTCTTC. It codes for CASTQGGSYNEQFF.

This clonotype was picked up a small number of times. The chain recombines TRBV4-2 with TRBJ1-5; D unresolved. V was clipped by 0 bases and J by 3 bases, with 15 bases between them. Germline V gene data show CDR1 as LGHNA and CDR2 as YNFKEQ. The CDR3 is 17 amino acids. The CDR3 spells CASSQDSPGFNNQPQHF. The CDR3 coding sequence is TGTGCCAGCAGCCAAGATTCCCCCGGGTTCAACAATCAGCCCCAGCATTTT.

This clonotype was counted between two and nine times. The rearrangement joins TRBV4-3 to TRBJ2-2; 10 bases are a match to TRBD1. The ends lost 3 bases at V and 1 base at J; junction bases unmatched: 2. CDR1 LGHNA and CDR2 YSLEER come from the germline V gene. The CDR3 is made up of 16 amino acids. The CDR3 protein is CASSHGTGENTGELFF. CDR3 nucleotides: TGCGCCAGCAGCCACGGGACAGGGGAGAACACCGGGGAGCTGTTTTTT.

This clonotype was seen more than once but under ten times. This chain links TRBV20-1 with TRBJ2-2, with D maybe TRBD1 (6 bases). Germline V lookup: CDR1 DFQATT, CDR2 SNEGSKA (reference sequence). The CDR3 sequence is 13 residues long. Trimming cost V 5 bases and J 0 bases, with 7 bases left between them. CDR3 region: CSARQANTGELFF. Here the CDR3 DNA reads TGCAGTGCTCGACAGGCGAACACCGGGGAGCTGTTTTTT.